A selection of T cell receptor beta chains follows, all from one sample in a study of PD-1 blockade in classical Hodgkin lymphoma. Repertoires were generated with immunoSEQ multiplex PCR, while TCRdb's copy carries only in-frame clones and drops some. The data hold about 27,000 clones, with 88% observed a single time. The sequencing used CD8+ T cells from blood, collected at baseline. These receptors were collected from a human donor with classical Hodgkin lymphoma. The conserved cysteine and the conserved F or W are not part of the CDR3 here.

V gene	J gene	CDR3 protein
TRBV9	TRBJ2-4	ASSVGTGEIQY
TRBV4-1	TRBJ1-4	ASSQVGPRTNEKLF
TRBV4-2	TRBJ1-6	ASSQEGNGQGVSPLH
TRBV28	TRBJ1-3	ASSPTRLMGNTIY
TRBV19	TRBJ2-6	ASKAPGSEYSGANVLT
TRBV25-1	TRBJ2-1	ASSAGQYNEQF
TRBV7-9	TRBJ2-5	ASSLPGYQETQY
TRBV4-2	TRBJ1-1	ASSVPGRAEAF
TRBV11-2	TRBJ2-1	ASSPEKRTGTRPL
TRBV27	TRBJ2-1	ASTGGAYNEQF
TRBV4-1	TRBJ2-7	ASSRGQASYEQY
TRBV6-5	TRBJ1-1	ASSYGPGGNTEAF
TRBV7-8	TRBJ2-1	ASSVDLAAQF
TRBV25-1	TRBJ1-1	ASSEVTSNTEAF
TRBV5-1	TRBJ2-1	ASSLTLGVGMYEQF
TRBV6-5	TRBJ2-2	ASREQSGELF
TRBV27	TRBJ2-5	ASSLGQETQY
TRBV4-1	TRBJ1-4	ASSQGGGTGPINEKLF
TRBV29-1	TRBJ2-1	SVMGANYNEQF
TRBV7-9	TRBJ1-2	ASSLGAAMTGYGYT
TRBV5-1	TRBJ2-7	ASSVRRAGDEQY
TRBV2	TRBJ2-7	ASTGAGAGAYEQY
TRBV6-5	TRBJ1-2	ASSYAQGSGYT
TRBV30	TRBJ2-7	AWSQAGGPDEQY
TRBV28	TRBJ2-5	ASSLSPNPWGLETQY
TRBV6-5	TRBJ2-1	ASSYGHEQF
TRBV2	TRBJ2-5	ASSGNQY
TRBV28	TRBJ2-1	ASSWTSGRHEQF
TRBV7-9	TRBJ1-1	ASSPDRGNTEAF
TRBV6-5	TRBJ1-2	ASSYGGALYGYT
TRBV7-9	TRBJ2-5	ASSGKGETQY
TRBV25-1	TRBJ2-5	ASSGGEEIEETQY
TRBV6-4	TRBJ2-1	ASAGEQF
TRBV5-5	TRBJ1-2	ASRPQGPYGYT
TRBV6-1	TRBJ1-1	ASSITETSPEAF
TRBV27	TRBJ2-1	ASRSGLFDEQF
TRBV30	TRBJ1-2	AWSWSGGNYGYT
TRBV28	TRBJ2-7	ASSVTYEQY
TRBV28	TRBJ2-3	ASISTRPRVGADTQY
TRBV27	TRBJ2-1	ASSAGGYNEQF
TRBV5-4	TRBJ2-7	ASSYGGRGSYEQY
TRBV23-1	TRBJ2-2	ASSQLGNWGGELF
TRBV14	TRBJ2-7	ASSHSEQAPHEQY
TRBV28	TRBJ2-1	ASSLMVFLMGDNEQF